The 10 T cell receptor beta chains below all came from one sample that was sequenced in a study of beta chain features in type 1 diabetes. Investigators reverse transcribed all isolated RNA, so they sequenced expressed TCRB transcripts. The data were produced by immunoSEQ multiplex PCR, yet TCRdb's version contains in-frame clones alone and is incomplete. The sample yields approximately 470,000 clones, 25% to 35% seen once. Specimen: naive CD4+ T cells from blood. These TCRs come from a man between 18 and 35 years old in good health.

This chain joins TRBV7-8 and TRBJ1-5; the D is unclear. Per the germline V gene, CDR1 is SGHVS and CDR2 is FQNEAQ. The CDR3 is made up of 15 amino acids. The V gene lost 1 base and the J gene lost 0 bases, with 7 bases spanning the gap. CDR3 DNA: TGTGCCAGCAGCTTAGGGCTGGATAGCAATCAGCCCCAGCATTTT. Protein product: CASSLGLDSNQPQHF. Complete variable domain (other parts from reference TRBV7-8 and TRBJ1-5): GAGVSQSPRYKVAKRGQDVALRCDPISGHVSLFWYQQALGQGPEFLTYFQNEAQLDKSGLPSDRFFAERPEGSVSTLKIQRTQQEDSAVYLCASSLGLDSNQPQHFGDGTRLSIL.

CDR3 coding DNA: TGCAGTGCTGAACGACGGGATGAGCAGTTCTTC. Amino acids: CSAERRDEQFF. The chain links TRBV20-1 to TRBJ2-1; no firm D call. This CDR3 comprises 11 residues. CDR1 is DFQATT and CDR2 is SNEGSKA in the germline V gene (reference sequence). V was trimmed by 5 bases and J by 8 bases, leaving 10 bases between them.

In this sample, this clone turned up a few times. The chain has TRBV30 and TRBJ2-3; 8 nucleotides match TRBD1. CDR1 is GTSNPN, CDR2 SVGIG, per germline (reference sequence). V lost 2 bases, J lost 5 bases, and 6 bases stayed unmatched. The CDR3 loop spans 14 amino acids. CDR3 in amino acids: CAWSPRGLEDTQYF. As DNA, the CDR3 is TGTGCCTGGAGTCCCAGGGGGCTGGAAGATACGCAGTATTTT.

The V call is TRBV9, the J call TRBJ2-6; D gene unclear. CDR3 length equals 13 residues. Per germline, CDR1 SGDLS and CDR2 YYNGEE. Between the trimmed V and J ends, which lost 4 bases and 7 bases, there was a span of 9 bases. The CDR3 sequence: CASSLSLANVLTF. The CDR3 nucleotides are TGTGCCAGCAGCCTCTCCTTAGCCAACGTCCTGACTTTC.

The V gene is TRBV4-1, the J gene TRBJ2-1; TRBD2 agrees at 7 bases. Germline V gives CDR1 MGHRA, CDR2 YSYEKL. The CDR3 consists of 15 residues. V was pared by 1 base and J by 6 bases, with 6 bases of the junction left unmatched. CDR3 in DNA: TGCGCCAGCAGCCAAGTCGGGACTAAATCCAATGAGCAGTTCTTC. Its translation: CASSQVGTKSNEQFF.

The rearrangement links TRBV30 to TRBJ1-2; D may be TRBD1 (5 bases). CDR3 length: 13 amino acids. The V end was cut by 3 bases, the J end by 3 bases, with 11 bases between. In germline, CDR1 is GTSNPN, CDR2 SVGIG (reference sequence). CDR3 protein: CAWSEGYDYGYTF. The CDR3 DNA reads TGTGCCTGGAGCGAGGGGTACGACTATGGCTACACCTTC. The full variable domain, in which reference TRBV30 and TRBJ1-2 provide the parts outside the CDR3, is SQTIHQWPATLVQPVGSPLSLECTVEGTSNPNLYWYRQAAGRGLQLLFYSVGIGQISSEVPQNLSASRPQDRQFILSSKKLLLSDSGFYLCAWSEGYDYGYTFGSGTRLTVV.

CDR3 region: CASRGEGEQYF. Written as DNA, the CDR3 is TGTGCCAGCAGAGGTGAAGGCGAGCAGTACTTC. V usage is TRBV2 and J usage is TRBJ2-7; D gene uncertain. V was cut by 6 bases and J by 6 bases, with 9 bases left in between. Per germline, CDR1 SNHLY and CDR2 FYNNEI. The CDR3 sequence is 11 residues long. The variable domain in full, completed from reference TRBV2 and TRBJ2-7, reads EPEVTQTPSHQVTQMGQEVILRCVPISNHLYFYWYRQILGQKVEFLVSFYNNEISEKSEIFDDQFSVERPDGSNFTLKIRSTKLEDSAMYFCASRGEGEQYFGPGTRLTVT.

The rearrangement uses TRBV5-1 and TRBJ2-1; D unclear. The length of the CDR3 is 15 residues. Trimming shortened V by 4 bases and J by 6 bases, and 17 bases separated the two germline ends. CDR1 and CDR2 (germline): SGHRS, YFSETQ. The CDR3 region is CASSQPLGTPNEQFF. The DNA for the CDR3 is TGCGCCAGCAGCCAACCCCTAGGAACCCCCAATGAGCAGTTCTTC.

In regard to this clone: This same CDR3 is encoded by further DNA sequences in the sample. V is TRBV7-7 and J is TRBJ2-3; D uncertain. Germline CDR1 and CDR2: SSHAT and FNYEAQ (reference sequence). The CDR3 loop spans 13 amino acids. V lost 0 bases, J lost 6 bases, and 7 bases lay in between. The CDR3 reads CASSLAGADTQYF. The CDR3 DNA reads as TGTGCCAGCAGCTTAGCAGGCGCCGATACGCAGTATTTT.

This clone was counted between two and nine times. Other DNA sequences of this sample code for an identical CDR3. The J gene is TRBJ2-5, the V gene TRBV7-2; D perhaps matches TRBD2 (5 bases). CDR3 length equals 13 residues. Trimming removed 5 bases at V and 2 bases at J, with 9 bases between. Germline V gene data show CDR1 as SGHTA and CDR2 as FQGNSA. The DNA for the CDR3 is TGTGCCAGCAGCCTAGGGAGACAAGAGACCCAGTACTTC. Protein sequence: CASSLGRQETQYF.